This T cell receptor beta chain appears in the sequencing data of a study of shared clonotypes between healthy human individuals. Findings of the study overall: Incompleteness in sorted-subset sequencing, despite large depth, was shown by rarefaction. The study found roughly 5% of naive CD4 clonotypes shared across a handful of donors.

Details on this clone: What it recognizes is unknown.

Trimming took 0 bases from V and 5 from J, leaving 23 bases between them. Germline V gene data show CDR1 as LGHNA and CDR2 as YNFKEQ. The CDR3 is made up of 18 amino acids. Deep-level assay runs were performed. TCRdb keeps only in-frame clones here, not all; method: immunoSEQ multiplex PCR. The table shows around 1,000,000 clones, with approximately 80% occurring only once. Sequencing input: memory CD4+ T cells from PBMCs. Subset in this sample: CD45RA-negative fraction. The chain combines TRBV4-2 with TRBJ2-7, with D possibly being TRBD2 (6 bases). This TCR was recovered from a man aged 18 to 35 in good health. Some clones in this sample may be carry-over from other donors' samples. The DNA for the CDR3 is TGTGCCAGCAGCCAAGAGAGGCTGGCCCACGGGGGAATTGACGAGCAGTACTTC. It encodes CASSQERLAHGGIDEQYF.